This T cell receptor (beta chain) was observed in a study of T cells in Graves' hyperthyroidism and ophthalmopathy. There are many counts of this clonotype. Researchers amplified the TCR beta CDR3 regions from RNA transcripts. The TCR CDR3 was amplified in a first-round RT-PCR using the HTBI primer set. MiXCR was run by TCRdb on the multiplex PCR reads, yielding one entry per CDR3 protein. The sample consists of around 620,000 distinct CDR3 sequences, 46% of them appearing once. This CDR3 is built from 14 residues. Germline V gene data show CDR1 as SGHRS and CDR2 as YFSETQ. Trimming took off 4 bases at V and 2 bases at J, with 10 bases between the two ends.

The rearrangement uses TRBV5-1 and TRBJ1-5, with D uncertain. This TCR was recovered from an adult woman with Graves' disease, either hyperthyroidism or ophthalmopathy (not recorded which). Sequencing was carried out using peripheral blood or thyroid tissue (not recorded which). In DNA, the CDR3 is TGCGCCAGCAGCCCTGTCGGGGGCAATCAGCCCCAGCATTTT. Translated, it gives CASSPVGGNQPQHF. Full variable domain (missing parts from reference TRBV5-1 and TRBJ1-5): KAGVTQTPRYLIKTRGQQVTLSCSPISGHRSVSWYQQTPGQGLQFLFEYFSETQRNKGNFPGRFSGRQFSNSRSEMNVSTLELGDSALYLCASSPVGGNQPQHFGDGTRLSIL.